This passage covers 16 T cell receptor beta chains from one sample sequenced in a study of cytomegalovirus exposure and HLA in healthy donors. This PCR relied on a set of 60 Vbeta primers and 13 Jbeta primers. Profiled with immunoSEQ multiplex PCR; TCRdb holds only in-frame clones, not every one. The sample carries 200,000 to 300,000 clones, 80% to 90% recorded once. Sample: PBMCs. The receptors were sampled from a woman in her thirties or forties in good health and CMV-seropositive.

In regard to this clone: Sequence at one end of the junction differs from germline and may be a read error. The chain joins TRBV5-1 to TRBJ2-6; perhaps TRBD1 as D (5 bases). The CDR3 has 16 amino acids. In germline, CDR1 is SGHRS, CDR2 YFSETQ. In DNA form, the CDR3 reads TGCGCCAGCAGCTTGGCGCCAGACTCTGGGGCCAACGGCCTGACTTTC. This translates into CASSLAPDSGANGLTF.

The rearrangement links TRBV19 to TRBJ2-7; a weak D match, TRBD2 (6 bases). CDR1 and CDR2 from the germline V gene are LNHDA and SQIVND (reference sequence). This CDR3 comprises 15 residues. The V and J ends lost 10 bases and 3 bases respectively, with 22 bases between them. In nucleotides, the CDR3 is TGTGCCACCGTAGACCGTAGCGGCAGCGTCTACGAGCAGTACTTC. Amino acid sequence: CATVDRSGSVYEQYF.

This chain links TRBV7-9 with TRBJ2-2, with no clear D. CDR3 length: 16 residues. Trimming removed 7 bases from V and 0 bases from J, with 15 bases in between. Germline V gene lookup returns CDR1 SEHNR and CDR2 FQNEAQ (reference sequence). DNA for the CDR3: TGTGCCAGCACCCTTTGGGCTAATCCGAACACCGGGGAGCTGTTTTTT. Its translation: CASTLWANPNTGELFF. Complete variable domain (other parts from reference TRBV7-9 and TRBJ2-2): DTGVSQNPRHKITKRGQNVTFRCDPISEHNRLYWYRQTLGQGPEFLTYFQNEAQLEKSRLLSDRFSAERPKGSFSTLEIQRTEQGDSAMYLCASTLWANPNTGELFFGEGSRLTVL.

As concerns this clone: The junction and the germline gene differ at one end; a read error may be behind it. The chain joins TRBV10-3 to TRBJ2-7; D might be TRBD1 (5 bases). The CDR3 has 11 residues. Germline V gives CDR1 ENHRY, CDR2 SYGVKD. The CDR3 is CAISEGAGPNF. Here the CDR3 DNA reads TGTGCCATCAGTGAGGGGGCAGGGCCGAACTTC.

The J gene is TRBJ1-5, the V gene TRBV13; TRBD1 is a possible D gene (5 bases). Trimming removed 0 bases from V and 3 bases from J, with 9 bases in between. The germline CDR1 and CDR2 sequences are PRHDT and FYEKMQ (reference sequence). CDR3 length equals 15 residues. DNA for the CDR3: TGTGCCAGCAGCTTAGGGACAGTTCACAATCAGCCCCAGCATTTT. Protein sequence: CASSLGTVHNQPQHF. The variable domain in full, with the rest retrieved from reference TRBV13 and TRBJ1-5, is AAGVIQSPRHLIKEKRETATLKCYPIPRHDTVYWYQQGPGQDPQFLISFYEKMQSDKGSIPDRFSAQQFSDYHSELNMSSLELGDSALYFCASSLGTVHNQPQHFGDGTRLSIL.

Details on this clone: This specimen includes other DNA sequences encoding the same CDR3. This chain connects TRBV19 to TRBJ1-4, with D unresolved. The CDR3 runs 12 residues. Deletions cut 3 bases from V and 8 bases from J, with 7 bases between. Germline CDR1 and CDR2: LNHDA and SQIVND (reference sequence). The CDR3 spells CASSIAGEKLFF. The CDR3 DNA reads as TGTGCCAGTAGTATCGCGGGGGAAAAACTGTTTTTT. Based on the CDR3 plus reference TRBV19 and TRBJ1-4, the full variable domain is DGGITQSPKYLFRKEGQNVTLSCEQNLNHDAMYWYRQDPGQGLRLIYYSQIVNDFQKGDIAEGYSVSREKKESFPLTVTSAQKNPTAFYLCASSIAGEKLFFGSGTQLSVL.

The rearrangement uses TRBV2 and TRBJ1-4; tentatively, D is TRBD1 (6 bases). Germline loops: CDR1 SNHLY, CDR2 FYNNEI. Trimming cost V 6 bases and J 4 bases, with 24 bases left between them. CDR3 size: 18 residues. The CDR3 bases are TGTGCCAGCAGGGGCATCTCAGGCAGGGGACCTCTTAATGAAAAACTGTTTTTT. Its protein product is CASRGISGRGPLNEKLFF.

The genes are TRBV5-1 and TRBJ2-2; no definite D call. The CDR3 has 14 residues. V was pared by 3 bases and J by 3 bases, with 9 bases between. Germline CDR1 and CDR2: SGHRS and YFSETQ. The CDR3 DNA sequence: TGCGCCAGCAGCTCCAATCTACACACCGGGGAGCTGTTTTTT. Residues: CASSSNLHTGELFF.

This sequence joins TRBV13 and TRBJ2-7; the match to TRBD2 covers 10 bases. Germline lookup yields CDR1 PRHDT and CDR2 FYEKMQ (reference sequence). The CDR3 is 15 residues long. The trim removed 2 bases at V and 4 bases at J, leaving 5 bases unmatched. The DNA of the CDR3 is TGTGCCAGCAGCTTATGGGCTAGCGGGAGTTACGAGCAGTACTTC. As protein: CASSLWASGSYEQYF.

Written as DNA, the CDR3 is TGTGCCAGTAGTCTCTGGACTAGCTCTTCTGGGGCCAACGTCCTGACTTTC. Translating it yields CASSLWTSSSGANVLTF. The chain uses TRBV19 and TRBJ2-6, with 8 bases lining up with TRBD2. The CDR3 extends over 17 amino acids. Germline values: CDR1 LNHDA, CDR2 SQIVND (reference sequence). The V and J ends lost 5 bases and 1 base, in that order; junction bases with no gene match: 7.

This chain joins TRBV29-1 and TRBJ2-7; D may be TRBD1 (5 bases). Trimming stripped 3 bases from V and 2 bases from J, with 14 bases between. The length of the CDR3 is 14 residues. Germline V gene sequence: CDR1 SQVTM, CDR2 ANQGSEA. The CDR3 sequence is CSVERQGKTYEQYF. The DNA of the CDR3 is TGCAGCGTTGAGCGTCAGGGTAAGACCTACGAGCAGTACTTC.

The gene calls are TRBV4-1 and TRBJ2-5, with TRBD1 identical over 8 bases. Germline CDR1 reads MGHRA; CDR2 reads YSYEKL. V lost 0 bases and J lost 5; bases outside the gene matches: 8. The CDR3 consists of 16 residues. CDR3 residues: CASSQEPRDRRETQYF. The CDR3 DNA reads TGCGCCAGCAGCCAAGAACCCCGGGACAGGCGGGAGACCCAGTACTTC.

The genes are TRBV5-8 and TRBJ1-3; no clear D gene. The germline gives CDR1 SGHTS, CDR2 YDEGEE. Trimming stripped 6 bases from V and 4 bases from J, with 23 bases between. This CDR3 region has 17 residues. The chain's CDR3 is CASTVGQRSRGGNTIYF. In DNA, the CDR3 is TGTGCCAGCACCGTAGGGCAGCGTTCTCGGGGAGGAAACACCATATATTTT.

The rearrangement links TRBV28 to TRBJ1-6; TRBD1 might be the D (5 bases). The CDR3 is made up of 15 amino acids. The ends were cut back, 7 bases at V and 3 bases at J, with 13 bases in the middle. Per germline, CDR1 MDHEN and CDR2 SYDVKM. The CDR3 reads CASIPRGDYNSPLHF. CDR3 in DNA: TGTGCCAGCATCCCCCGGGGGGACTATAATTCACCCCTCCACTTT. Filled out from reference TRBV28 and TRBJ1-6, the complete variable domain reads DVKVTQSSRYLVKRTGEKVFLECVQDMDHENMFWYRQDPGLGLRLIYFSYDVKMKEKGDIPEGYSVSREKKERFSLILESASTNQTSMYLCASIPRGDYNSPLHFGNGTRLTVT.

V and J are TRBV29-1 and TRBJ1-2; possible D gene TRBD1, 6 bases. This CDR3 contains 15 residues. The V end was cut by 6 bases, the J end by 5 bases, with 22 bases between. The germline V gene encodes CDR1 SQVTM and CDR2 ANQGSEA. CDR3 nucleotides: TGCAGCGTAGAACTCACAGGGCCCTTAGGGTATGGCTACACCTTC. Its translation is CSVELTGPLGYGYTF.

As for this clone: A junction end diverges from the germline sequence, so it may reflect a read error. V gene TRBV7-9 combines with J gene TRBJ1-1; D is unclear. Germline V lookup: CDR1 SEHNR, CDR2 FQNEAQ (reference sequence). The CDR3 runs 14 residues. The CDR3 reads CSSSLGLMNTEAFF. The CDR3 DNA is TGTTCCAGCAGCTTAGGACTAATGAACACTGAAGCTTTCTTT.